The next 25 T cell receptor beta chains were all read from a single sample in a study of blood T cells in healthy people across ages. Then a second PCR, running roughly 7 to 11 cycles, was carried out with a sample-barcoded 5' primer and a J-beta primer mix. TCRdb processed the 5' RACE reads anew with MiXCR; each CDR3 protein has one entry. The sample carries approximately 790,000 distinct CDR3 sequences, approximately 67% recorded once. Material: blood. The source of these receptors is a man aged 25-45 years in good health.

In its sample, this clonotype was seen a few times. This chain connects TRBV7-2 to TRBJ2-5; unclear D gene. The V end lost 8 bases, the J end lost 5 bases, and 9 bases lay between the germline ends. Germline V gives CDR1 SGHTA, CDR2 FQGNSA. The CDR3 spans 11 residues. DNA of the CDR3: TGTGCCAGCGGGTGGCGGGAGACCCAGTACTTC. Amino acid sequence: CASGWRETQYF. The full variable domain, with the rest looked up from reference TRBV7-2 and TRBJ2-5, is GAGVSQSPSNKVTEKGKDVELRCDPISGHTALYWYRQSLGQGLEFLIYFQGNSAPDKSGLPSDRFSAERTGGSVSTLTIQRTQQEDSAVYLCASGWRETQYFGPGTRLLVL.

The V and J genes are TRBV5-1 and TRBJ2-2; 7 bases line up with TRBD1. The CDR3 runs to 18 residues. Germline values: CDR1 SGHRS, CDR2 YFSETQ. V was clipped by 7 bases and J by 0 bases; unmatched bases: 15. In DNA form, the CDR3 reads TGCGCCAGCGGGGGAAGCGCCTCCGGGACAGCGAACACCGGGGAGCTGTTTTTT. Its translation: CASGGSASGTANTGELFF.

In this sample, this clonotype turned up once. The J gene is TRBJ2-1, the V gene TRBV24-1; 8 bases are a match to TRBD1. The J call may be faulty, since TRBJ2-7 better matches the DNA end. The CDR3 totals 12 residues. The germline CDR1 and CDR2 sequences are KGHDR and SFDVKD. This chain's CDR3 is CATRDRASEQYF. The CDR3 coding sequence is TGTGCCACCAGGGACAGGGCTAGTGAGCAGTACTTC.

This clonotype was seen only a few times. The chain is built from TRBV6-5 and TRBJ2-7, with TRBD2 matching over 11 bases. Germline V gene sequence: CDR1 MNHEY, CDR2 SVGAGI. This CDR3 contains 15 residues. J lost 0 bases, V lost 5 bases, and 3 bases had no gene match. In nucleotides, the CDR3 is TGTGCCAGCAGTCGACTAGCGGGGAGCTCCTACGAGCAGTACTTC. It codes for CASSRLAGSSYEQYF.

V is TRBV6-1 and J is TRBJ2-7, with TRBD1 matching 10 bases. V gave up 4 bases and J gave up 6 bases; unmatched junction bases: 6. The CDR3 loop spans 14 amino acids. Germline-derived CDR1 and CDR2 are MNHNS and SASEGT. This CDR3 is CASSGLTGGGEQYF. CDR3 DNA: TGTGCCAGCAGTGGATTGACAGGGGGCGGCGAGCAGTACTTC.

This chain links TRBV9 with TRBJ2-7, with 7 bases identical to TRBD2. The CDR3 runs to 15 residues. Germline trimming cut 3 bases from V and 2 bases from J; bases unmatched to any gene: 8. Germline assignment: CDR1 SGDLS and CDR2 YYNGEE. The CDR3 DNA is TGTGCCAGCAGCGCTGGACTAGGCCCTGCCTACGAGCAGTACTTC. It is translated as CASSAGLGPAYEQYF.

The V and J genes are TRBV28 and TRBJ2-3; 9 bases agree with TRBD1. V shed 6 bases, J shed 0 bases, and the junction held 7 bases outside the gene matches. Germline V gene data show CDR1 as MDHEN and CDR2 as SYDVKM. The CDR3 is made up of 16 amino acids. The chain's CDR3 is CASSLTGTGSTDTQYF. CDR3 in DNA: TGTGCCAGCAGCCTTACCGGGACAGGGAGCACAGATACGCAGTATTTT. Using reference TRBV28 and TRBJ2-3 for the parts outside the CDR3, the full variable domain is DVKVTQSSRYLVKRTGEKVFLECVQDMDHENMFWYRQDPGLGLRLIYFSYDVKMKEKGDIPEGYSVSREKKERFSLILESASTNQTSMYLCASSLTGTGSTDTQYFGPGTRLTVL.

The chain links TRBV6-6 to TRBJ2-1; D may be TRBD1 or TRBD2 (5 bases each). Trimming took 7 bases from V and 0 from J, leaving 16 bases between them. CDR1 is MNHNY and CDR2 is SVGAGI in the germline V gene (reference sequence). The CDR3 is made up of 16 amino acids. For the CDR3, the DNA is TGTGCCAGCACCCGACATGGGGGTGTCTCCTACAATGAGCAGTTCTTC. It is translated as CASTRHGGVSYNEQFF.

This sequence joins TRBV29-1 and TRBJ2-7, with D possibly being TRBD1 (6 bases). In germline, CDR1 is SQVTM, CDR2 ANQGSEA. This CDR3 spans 12 amino acids. The V gene lost 2 bases and the J gene lost 5 bases, with 10 bases spanning the gap. CDR3 sequence: CSVEPTGHEQYF. The DNA of the CDR3 is TGCAGCGTTGAACCCACAGGGCACGAGCAGTACTTC.

This clonotype has just one count. The chain links TRBV7-2 to TRBJ2-7; D unresolved. The DNA matches TRBJ2-5 better at its end, which makes the J call doubtful. The CDR3 length is 11 residues. The germline CDR1 and CDR2 sequences are SGHTA and FQGNSA. The CDR3 region has the DNA TGTGCCAGCAGCATGTTCGGGACCCAGTACTTC. Translation gives CASSMFGTQYF.

CDR3 sequence reads: CSATRPSGGAQETQYF. DNA for the CDR3: TGCAGTGCTACCCGACCTAGCGGGGGGGCCCAAGAGACCCAGTACTTC. This chain uses TRBV20-1 with TRBJ2-5, with TRBD2 matching 12 bases. CDR3 size: 16 residues. With V trimmed by 4 bases and J by 1 base, 7 bases remained unmatched. Per germline, CDR1 DFQATT and CDR2 SNEGSKA (reference sequence).

The chain carries TRBV11-2 and TRBJ2-1; tentative D call: TRBD2 (5 bases). Germline V gives CDR1 SGHAT, CDR2 FQNNGV. The CDR3 totals 15 residues. V shed 5 bases and J shed 4 bases, with 15 bases lying between them. This chain's CDR3 is CASSPPGVGYNEQFF. The CDR3 coding sequence is TGTGCCAGCAGCCCACCCGGGGTAGGGTACAATGAGCAGTTCTTC.

The chain couples TRBV20-1 to TRBJ2-5, with 7 bases fitting TRBD2. The CDR3 sequence is 13 residues long. Germline V gives CDR1 DFQATT, CDR2 SNEGSKA (reference sequence). After removal of 3 bases from V and 3 bases from J, the junction contained 4 bases not matched to a gene. The CDR3 here is CSARGGLKETQYF. The CDR3 coding sequence is TGCAGTGCTAGGGGGGGACTAAAAGAGACCCAGTACTTC.

The genes are TRBV7-2 and TRBJ1-1; TRBD1 aligns across 8 bases. After removal of 6 bases from V and 6 bases from J, the junction contained 9 bases not matched to a gene. This CDR3 has 14 amino acids. Germline assignment: CDR1 SGHTA and CDR2 FQGNSA. CDR3 nucleotide sequence: TGTGCCAGCAGGCGTGAAACAGGGGGTGCTGAAGCTTTCTTT. Its translation is CASRRETGGAEAFF.

The gene calls are TRBV7-2 and TRBJ2-3; 9 nucleotides line up with TRBD2. V lost 4 bases, J lost 7 bases, and 6 bases stayed unmatched. The CDR3 contains 14 residues. The germline V gene has CDR1 SGHTA and CDR2 FQGNSA. The CDR3 sequence is CASSSSGGPYTQYF. CDR3 sequence (DNA): TGTGCCAGCAGCTCCAGCGGGGGGCCCTATACGCAGTATTTT.

V and J are TRBV7-2 and TRBJ2-7; possibly TRBD1 or TRBD2 for D (6 bases each). Germline CDR1 SGHTA, CDR2 FQGNSA. The CDR3 is 13 residues long. The V end lost 5 bases, the J end lost 4 bases, and 12 bases lay between the germline ends. This CDR3 is CASSRTGRYEQYF. The CDR3 DNA reads TGTGCCAGCAGCCGCACAGGGAGGTACGAGCAGTACTTC.

The V gene is TRBV20-1, the J gene TRBJ1-6; D remains ambiguous. V gave up 4 bases and J gave up 10 bases, with 17 bases separating them. The CDR3 runs 14 residues. Germline V lookup: CDR1 DFQATT, CDR2 SNEGSKA (reference sequence). The CDR3 sequence is CSAILGWENSPLHF. The CDR3 bases are TGCAGTGCTATCCTGGGCTGGGAAAACTCACCCCTCCACTTT.

The gene calls are TRBV6-2 or TRBV6-3 and TRBJ1-2; weak D call: TRBD1 (6 bases). The CDR3 consists of 15 residues. Looked up from germline, CDR1 is MNHEY and CDR2 is SVGEGT. Trimming pared 0 bases from V and 3 bases from J, leaving 11 bases between. CDR3 region: CASSYSGGQDYGYTF. DNA for the CDR3: TGTGCCAGCAGTTACTCGGGGGGGCAGGACTATGGCTACACCTTC.

This rearrangement joins TRBV5-1 to TRBJ2-5; weak D call: TRBD2 (5 bases). This CDR3 has 13 amino acids. Trimming shortened V by 5 bases and J by 2 bases, and 10 bases separated the two germline ends. CDR1 SGHRS and CDR2 YFSETQ come from the germline V gene. The CDR3 sequence: CASSEGQQETQYF. CDR3 DNA sequence: TGCGCCAGCAGTGAGGGTCAGCAAGAGACCCAGTACTTC.

With regard to this clonotype: One end of the junction does not line up with germline, which may come from a read error. The CDR3 nucleotides are TGTGCCAGCAGCGTAGCGGCGGACGGGGGCTACACCTTC. Translating gives CASSVAADGGYTF. The chain combines TRBV7-9 with TRBJ1-2; no clear D gene. CDR1 and CDR2 from the germline V gene are SEHNR and FQNEAQ (reference sequence). The CDR3 is made up of 13 amino acids.

This clonotype occurred a few times. V and J are TRBV5-1 and TRBJ2-1; TRBD1 or TRBD2 may be the D gene (6 bases each). CDR3 size: 14 residues. Germline CDR1 and CDR2: SGHRS and YFSETQ. V lost 4 bases to trimming and J lost 4 bases, with 12 bases between them. This CDR3 is CASSPRGQYNEQFF. CDR3 nucleotides: TGCGCCAGCAGCCCGCGGGGACAATACAATGAGCAGTTCTTC.

The chain combines TRBV9 with TRBJ2-5; 7 bases align to TRBD1. The end of the DNA aligns better with TRBJ2-7, so the J call may be wrong. Germline assignment: CDR1 SGDLS and CDR2 YYNGEE. The CDR3 covers 14 residues. This CDR3 is CASSVGQGGGEQYF. CDR3 coding DNA: TGTGCCAGCAGCGTAGGACAGGGCGGAGGCGAGCAGTACTTC.

This sequence joins TRBV5-1 and TRBJ2-7; either TRBD1 or TRBD2 may supply D (5 bases each). Germline V CDR1 and CDR2: SGHRS, YFSETQ. The CDR3 is made up of 17 amino acids. The V gene lost 0 bases and the J gene lost 5 bases, with 21 bases spanning the gap. CDR3 amino acids: CASSLGPRTGTLNEQYF. In nucleotides, the CDR3 is TGCGCCAGCAGCTTGGGTCCACGGACGGGGACCTTGAACGAGCAGTACTTC.

V is TRBV6-4 and J is TRBJ2-1; D tentatively reads TRBD1 or TRBD2 (7 bases each). The V end lost 2 bases, the J end lost 6 bases, and 11 bases lay between the germline ends. There are 14 residues in the CDR3. Per the germline V gene, CDR1 is MRHNA and CDR2 is SNTAGT. CDR3 in amino acids: CASSDQGEGNEQFF. The CDR3 coding sequence is TGTGCCAGCAGTGACCAGGGGGAGGGCAATGAGCAGTTCTTC.

This rearrangement joins TRBV20-1 to TRBJ2-1; a weak D match, TRBD1 (7 bases). The germline V and J ends were trimmed by 5 bases and 5 bases, with 16 bases remaining between them. The CDR3 has 14 residues. Germline-derived CDR1 and CDR2 are DFQATT and SNEGSKA (reference sequence). The CDR3 here is CSAEPQGGHNEQFF. The CDR3 DNA reads TGCAGTGCTGAACCCCAGGGGGGCCACAATGAGCAGTTCTTC.